The source of this T cell receptor (beta chain) is a study of blood T cell repertoires in COVID-19. Study as a whole: The United States, Italy and Spain supplied acute and convalescent COVID-19 samples. The cDNA or gDNA used as material had been derived from T cells, B-cell-depleted T cells, or PBMCs.

This clone was counted once. V was clipped by 4 bases and J by 0 bases; unmatched bases: 11. CDR3 length equals 18 residues. CDR1 MGHRA and CDR2 YSYEKL come from the germline V gene. In terms of age and location, participants ranged from roughly 18 to 90 years and lived in about 25 US areas. Grouping used clinical history reported by participants in a survey and questionnaire. Some clones are missing from TCRdb's copy, which holds only in-frame ones; the method was immunoSEQ multiplex PCR. This sample carries approximately 220,000 clones, approximately 80% of them seen once, and the ten largest clones take approximately 1.3%.

The sequence was collected from a woman in her forties with acute COVID-19. Input material: PBMCs or T cells enriched from blood (not recorded which). The J gene is TRBJ2-3, the V gene TRBV4-1; 9 nucleotides align to TRBD2. The DNA for the CDR3 is TGCGCCAGCAGCCCAGCCAGTAGCGGGGGTAGGAGCACAGATACGCAGTATTTT. This gives the protein CASSPASSGGRSTDTQYF.